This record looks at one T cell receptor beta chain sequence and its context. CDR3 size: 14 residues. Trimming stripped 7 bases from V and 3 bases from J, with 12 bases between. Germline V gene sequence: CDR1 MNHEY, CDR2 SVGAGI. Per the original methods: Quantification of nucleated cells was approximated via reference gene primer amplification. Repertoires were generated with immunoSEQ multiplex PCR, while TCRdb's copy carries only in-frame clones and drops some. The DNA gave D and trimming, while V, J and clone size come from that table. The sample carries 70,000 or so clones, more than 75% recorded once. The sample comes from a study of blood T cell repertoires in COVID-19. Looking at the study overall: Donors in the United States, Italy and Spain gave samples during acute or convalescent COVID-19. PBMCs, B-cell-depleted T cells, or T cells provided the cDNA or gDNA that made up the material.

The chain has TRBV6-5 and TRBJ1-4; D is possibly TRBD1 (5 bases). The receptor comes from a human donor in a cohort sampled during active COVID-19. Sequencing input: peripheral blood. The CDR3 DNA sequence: TGTGCCAGCACCCACCCGGGGGCTAATGAAAAACTGTTTTTT. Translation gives CASTHPGANEKLFF.